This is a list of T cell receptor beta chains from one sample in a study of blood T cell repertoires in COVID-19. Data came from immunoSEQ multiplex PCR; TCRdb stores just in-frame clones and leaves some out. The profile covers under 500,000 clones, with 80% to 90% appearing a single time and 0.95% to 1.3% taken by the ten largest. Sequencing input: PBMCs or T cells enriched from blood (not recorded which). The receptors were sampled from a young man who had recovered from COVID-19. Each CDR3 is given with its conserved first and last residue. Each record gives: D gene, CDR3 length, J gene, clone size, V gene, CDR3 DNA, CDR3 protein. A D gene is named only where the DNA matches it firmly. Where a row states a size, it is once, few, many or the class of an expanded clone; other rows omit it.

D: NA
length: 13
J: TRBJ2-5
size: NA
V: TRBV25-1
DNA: TGTGCCAGCAGTGACTCAGGACAAGAGACCCAGTACTTC
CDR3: CASSDSGQETQYF

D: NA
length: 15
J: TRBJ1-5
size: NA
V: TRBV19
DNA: TGTGCCAGTAGCCTCCAGGGGCTTGGCAATCAGCCCCAGCATTTT
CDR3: CASSLQGLGNQPQHF

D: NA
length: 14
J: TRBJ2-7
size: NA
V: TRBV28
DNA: TGTGCCAGCAGTCTCCCGACGGAGATATACGAGCAGTACTTC
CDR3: CASSLPTEIYEQYF

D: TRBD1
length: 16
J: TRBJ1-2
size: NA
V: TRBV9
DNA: TGTGCCAGCAGCGTAGAGGGACAGGGCACTAACTATGGCTACACCTTC
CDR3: CASSVEGQGTNYGYTF

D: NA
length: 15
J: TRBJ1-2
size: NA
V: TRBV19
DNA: TGTGCCAGTAGTATTAGTGGTGTCCCTAACTATGGCTACACCTTC
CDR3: CASSISGVPNYGYTF

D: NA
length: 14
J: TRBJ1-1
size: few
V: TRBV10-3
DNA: TGTGCCATCAGCTCGGGTGGGGGCAACACTGAAGCTTTCTTT
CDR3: CAISSGGGNTEAFF

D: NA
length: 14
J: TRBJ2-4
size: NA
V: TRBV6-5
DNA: TGTGCCAGCAGTCCGGGGAGGGCCAAAAACATTCAGTACTTC
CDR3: CASSPGRAKNIQYF

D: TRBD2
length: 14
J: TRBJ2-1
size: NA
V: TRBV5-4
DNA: TGTGCCAGCAGGAGAGCGGGGAGCCTTAATGAGCAGTTCTTC
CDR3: CASRRAGSLNEQFF

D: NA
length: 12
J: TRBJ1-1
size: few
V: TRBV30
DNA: TGTGCCAGCATAGGGGGGGGCACTGAAGCTTTCTTT
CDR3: CASIGGGTEAFF

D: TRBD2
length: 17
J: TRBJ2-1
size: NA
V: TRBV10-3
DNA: TGTGCCATCAGTGAGGGGACTAGCGGCGTCTCCTACAATGAGCAGTTCTTC
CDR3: CAISEGTSGVSYNEQFF

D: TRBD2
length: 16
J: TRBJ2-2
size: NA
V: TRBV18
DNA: TGTGCCAGCTCAATTCCGGGACTAGCCTCGGCCGGGGAGCTGTTTTTT
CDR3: CASSIPGLASAGELFF

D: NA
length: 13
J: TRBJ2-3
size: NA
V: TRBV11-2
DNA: TGTGCCAGCAGCCTAGAGGGCGCAGGCACGCAGTATTTT
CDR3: CASSLEGAGTQYF

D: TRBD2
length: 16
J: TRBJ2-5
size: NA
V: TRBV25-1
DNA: TGTGCCAGCAGTGAATTCGGCGGGAGTGGGAGAGAGACCCAGTACTTC
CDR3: CASSEFGGSGRETQYF

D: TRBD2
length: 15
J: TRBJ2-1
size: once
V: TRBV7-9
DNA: TGTGCCAGCAGCACTTGGACTAGTCGGGGCAATGAGCAGTTCTTC
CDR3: CASSTWTSRGNEQFF

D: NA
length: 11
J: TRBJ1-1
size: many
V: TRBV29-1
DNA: TGCAGCGTGATGGGGGCAGCTGAAGCTTTCTTT
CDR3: CSVMGAAEAFF

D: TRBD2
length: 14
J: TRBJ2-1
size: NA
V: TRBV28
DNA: TGTGCCAGCAGTTTGGGACTAGCCGCCTTTGAGCAGTTCTTC
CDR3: CASSLGLAAFEQFF

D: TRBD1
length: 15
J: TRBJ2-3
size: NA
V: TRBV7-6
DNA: TGTGCCAGCAGCCCAAGGACAGGGGGCGCAGATACGCAGTATTTT
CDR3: CASSPRTGGADTQYF

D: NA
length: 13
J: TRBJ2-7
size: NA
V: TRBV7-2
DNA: TGTGCCAGCACTCAAGGGGAAGCCCACGAGCAGTACTTC
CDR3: CASTQGEAHEQYF

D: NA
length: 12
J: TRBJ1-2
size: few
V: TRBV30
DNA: TGTGCCTGGAGCCAGGGGAACTATGGCTACACCTTC
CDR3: CAWSQGNYGYTF

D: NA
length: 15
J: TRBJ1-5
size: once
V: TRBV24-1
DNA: TGTGCCACCAGTGGCGGCCGGAATAGCAATCAGCCCCAGCATTTT
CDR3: CATSGGRNSNQPQHF

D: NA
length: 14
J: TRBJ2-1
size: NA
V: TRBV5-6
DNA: TGTGCCAGCAGCTTTGGCGGCACCTACAATGAGCAGTTCTTC
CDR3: CASSFGGTYNEQFF

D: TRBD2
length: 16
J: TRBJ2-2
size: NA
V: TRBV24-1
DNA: TGTGCCACCAGTGATTGGGGGACTAGCGGGGCCTGGGAGCTGTTTTTT
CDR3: CATSDWGTSGAWELFF

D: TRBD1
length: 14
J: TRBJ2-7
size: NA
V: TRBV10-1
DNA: TGCGCCAGCAGAAGGGACAGGGAGGCAGGCGAGCAGTACTTC
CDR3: CASRRDREAGEQYF

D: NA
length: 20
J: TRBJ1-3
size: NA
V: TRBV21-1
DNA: TGTGCCAGCAGCAAAGACAAGGGGACAGGGGGCCCCAGCTCTGGAAACACCATATATTTT
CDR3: CASSKDKGTGGPSSGNTIYF

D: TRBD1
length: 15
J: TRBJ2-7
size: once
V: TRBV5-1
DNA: TGCGCCAGCAGGAGGCCCGAGACAGGGGGCCTCGAGCAGTACTTC
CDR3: CASRRPETGGLEQYF

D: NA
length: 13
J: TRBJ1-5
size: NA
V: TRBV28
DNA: TGTGCCAGCAGTCAAGGAATCGGGCAGCCCCAGCATTTT
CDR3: CASSQGIGQPQHF

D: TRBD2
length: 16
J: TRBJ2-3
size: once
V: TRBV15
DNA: TGTGCCACCAGCGGACGACTGGCGGGAGGTTCAGATACGCAGTATTTT
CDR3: CATSGRLAGGSDTQYF

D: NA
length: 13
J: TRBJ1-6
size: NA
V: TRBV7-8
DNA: TGTGCCAGCAGCCTCCGCCTAGGCTCACCCCTCCACTTT
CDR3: CASSLRLGSPLHF

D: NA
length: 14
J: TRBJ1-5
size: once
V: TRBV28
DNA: TGTGCCAGCACGCAGACAGATAGCAATCAGCCCCAGCATTTT
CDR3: CASTQTDSNQPQHF

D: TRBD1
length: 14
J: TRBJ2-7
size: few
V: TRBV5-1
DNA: TGCGCCAGCAGCTTGATGACAGGGGGCTACGAGCAGTACTTC
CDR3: CASSLMTGGYEQYF

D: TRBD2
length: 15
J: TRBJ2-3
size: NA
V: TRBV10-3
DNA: TGTGCCATCAGGGGACTAGCGGGAGTATCAGATACGCAGTATTTT
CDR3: CAIRGLAGVSDTQYF

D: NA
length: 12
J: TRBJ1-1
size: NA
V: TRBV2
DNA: TGTGCCAGCAGTGTGCACTCTTTGTGGGCTTTCTTT
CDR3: CASSVHSLWAFF

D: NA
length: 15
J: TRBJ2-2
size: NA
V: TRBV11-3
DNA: TGTGCCAGCAGCCGAGCAGGTCTGAACACCGGGGAGCTGTTTTTT
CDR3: CASSRAGLNTGELFF

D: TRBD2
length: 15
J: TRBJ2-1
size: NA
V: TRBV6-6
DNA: TGTGCCAGCAGACCCGGAGAGTGGGCGGGAGGGAAGCAGTTCTTC
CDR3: CASRPGEWAGGKQFF

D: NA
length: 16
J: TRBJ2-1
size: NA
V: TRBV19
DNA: TGTGCCAGTAGCTTGAAGGGGTTGTCGGTCTACAATGAGCAGTTCTTC
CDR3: CASSLKGLSVYNEQFF

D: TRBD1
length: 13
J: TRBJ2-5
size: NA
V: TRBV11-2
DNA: TGTGCCAGCAGCTTGGGACAGGAAGAGACCCAGTACTTC
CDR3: CASSLGQEETQYF

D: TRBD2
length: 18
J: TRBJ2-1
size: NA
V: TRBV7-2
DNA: TGTGCCAGCAGCCCCCTCTCCGGGACTAGCGGGACTTACAATGAGCAGTTCTTC
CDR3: CASSPLSGTSGTYNEQFF

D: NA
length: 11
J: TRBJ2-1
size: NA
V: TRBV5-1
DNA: TGCGCCAGCAGCTTGCAGAATGAGCAGTTCTTC
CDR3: CASSLQNEQFF

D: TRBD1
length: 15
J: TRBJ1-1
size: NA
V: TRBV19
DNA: TGTGCCAGTAGTATGGGACAGACGATGAACACTGAAGCTTTCTTT
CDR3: CASSMGQTMNTEAFF

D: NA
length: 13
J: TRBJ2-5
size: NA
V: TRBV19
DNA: TGTGCCAGTAGTATAGAGGAGGGGGAGACCCAGTACTTC
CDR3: CASSIEEGETQYF

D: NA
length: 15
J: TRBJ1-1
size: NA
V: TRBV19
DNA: TGTGCCAGTATCGGGTGGGGGCCGCCGAACACTGAAGCTTTCTTT
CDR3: CASIGWGPPNTEAFF

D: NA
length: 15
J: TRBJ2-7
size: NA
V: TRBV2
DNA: TGTGCCAGCACGGAGCGTTGGGTGAGTGAACGCGAGCAGTACTTC
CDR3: CASTERWVSEREQYF

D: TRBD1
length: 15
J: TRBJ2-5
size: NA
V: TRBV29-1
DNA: TGCAGCGTTGACAAGGACAGGGTCAACCAAGAGACCCAGTACTTC
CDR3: CSVDKDRVNQETQYF

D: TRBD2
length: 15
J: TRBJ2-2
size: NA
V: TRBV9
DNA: TGTGCCAGCAGAGAGACTAGCGGGACGGTCGGGGAGCTGTTTTTT
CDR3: CASRETSGTVGELFF

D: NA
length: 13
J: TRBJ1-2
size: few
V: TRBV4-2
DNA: TGTGCCAGCAGCCAAGACGGGATCGGGGGCTACACCTTC
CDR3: CASSQDGIGGYTF

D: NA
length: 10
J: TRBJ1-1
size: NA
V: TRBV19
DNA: TGTGCCAGTGGGCGCACTGAAGCTTTCTTT
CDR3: CASGRTEAFF

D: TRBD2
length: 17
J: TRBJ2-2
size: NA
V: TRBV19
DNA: TGTGCCAGTAGTAAACCGCGCGGACTAGCGAACACCGGGGAGCTGTTTTTT
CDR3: CASSKPRGLANTGELFF

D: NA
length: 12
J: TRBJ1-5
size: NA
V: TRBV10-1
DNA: TGCGCCAACCGGTACCCAACTCAGCCCCAGCATTTT
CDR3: CANRYPTQPQHF

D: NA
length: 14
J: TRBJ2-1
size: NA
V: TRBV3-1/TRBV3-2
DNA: TGTGCCAGCAGCCAAGCCAAGAGAGGAGTTGCGCAGTTCTTC
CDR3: CASSQAKRGVAQFF

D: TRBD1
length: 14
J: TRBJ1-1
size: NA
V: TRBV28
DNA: TGTGCCAGCCGAGGACAGGGTAGAAACGCTGAAGCTTTCTTT
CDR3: CASRGQGRNAEAFF

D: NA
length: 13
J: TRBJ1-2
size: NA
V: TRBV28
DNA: TGTGCCAGCAGGCGGACAGCTAACTATGGCTACACCTTC
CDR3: CASRRTANYGYTF

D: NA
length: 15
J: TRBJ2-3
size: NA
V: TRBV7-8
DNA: TGTGCCAGCAGCTTAGGTGCAGCGGCGACAGATACGCAGTATTTT
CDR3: CASSLGAAATDTQYF

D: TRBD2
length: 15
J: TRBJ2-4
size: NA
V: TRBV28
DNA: TGTGCCAGCAGTTTTCCTAGCGGGAGGGGGTACATTCAGTACTTC
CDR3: CASSFPSGRGYIQYF

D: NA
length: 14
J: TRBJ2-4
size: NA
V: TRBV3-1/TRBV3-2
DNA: TGTGCCAGCAGCCAAACCACAGGTGGGAACATTCAGTACTTC
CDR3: CASSQTTGGNIQYF

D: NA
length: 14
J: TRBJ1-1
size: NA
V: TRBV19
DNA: TGTGCCACCAGGGAACCGTTCAGGAACACTGAAGCTTTCTTT
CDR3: CATREPFRNTEAFF

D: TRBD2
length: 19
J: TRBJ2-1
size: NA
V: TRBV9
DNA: TGTGCCAGCAGCCCGACCGGGACTAGCGGGCCCTCCTCCTACAATGAGCAGTTCTTC
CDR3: CASSPTGTSGPSSYNEQFF

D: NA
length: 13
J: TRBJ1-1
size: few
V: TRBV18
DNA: TGTGCCAGCTCACAGACTGGAAACACTGAAGCTTTCTTT
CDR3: CASSQTGNTEAFF

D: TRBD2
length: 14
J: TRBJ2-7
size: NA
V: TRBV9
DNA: TGTGCCAGCAGCGTAGATTTGCGGGAGAACGAGCAGTACTTC
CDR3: CASSVDLRENEQYF

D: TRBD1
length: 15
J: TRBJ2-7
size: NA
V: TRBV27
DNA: TGTGCCAGCAGTTGGGTGGGACAGGGTGCCTACGAGCAGTACTTC
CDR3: CASSWVGQGAYEQYF